These 21 T cell receptor beta chains originate from one sample sequenced in a study of beta chain features in type 1 diabetes. Expressed TCRB transcripts were sequenced because the entire RNA isolate underwent reverse transcription. The method was immunoSEQ multiplex PCR; TCRdb's version includes in-frame clones alone and lacks a portion of them. This table holds 250,000 to 350,000 clones, roughly an eighth found once. For these TCRs, the target antigens are not known. Study results and caveats: TCRB CDR3s were moderately but significantly shorter in Type 1 diabetes patients in all four CD4+ subsets.

Specimen: naive CD4+ T cells from blood. The receptor source for this set is a young man with type 1 diabetes.

This clone was counted only a few times. The chain is built from TRBV29-1 and TRBJ1-2; possibly TRBD1 for D (5 bases). V was pared by 4 bases and J by 2 bases, with 8 bases between. Per germline, CDR1 SQVTM and CDR2 ANQGSEA. The length of the CDR3 is 12 residues. CDR3 coding DNA: TGCAGCGTTGGGGGCAGAAACTATGGCTACACCTTC. Translated, it gives CSVGGRNYGYTF.

The chain couples TRBV28 to TRBJ2-5, with D perhaps matching TRBD2 (5 bases). With 6 bases removed from V and 4 bases from J, the gap between germline ends came to 9 bases. The CDR3 is 12 residues long. CDR1 and CDR2 (germline): MDHEN, SYDVKM. CDR3 DNA: TGTGCCAGCAGGGTAGGAGGAGAGACCCAGTACTTC. This gives the protein CASRVGGETQYF. The complete variable domain, with remaining parts taken from reference TRBV28 and TRBJ2-5, reads DVKVTQSSRYLVKRTGEKVFLECVQDMDHENMFWYRQDPGLGLRLIYFSYDVKMKEKGDIPEGYSVSREKKERFSLILESASTNQTSMYLCASRVGGETQYFGPGTRLLVL.

This clone was detected only a few times. The chain employs TRBV6-6 and TRBJ2-6, with 7 bases matching TRBD1. The CDR3 has 16 residues. The germline V gene has CDR1 MNHNY and CDR2 SVGAGI (reference sequence). V dropped 4 bases and J dropped 0; count of bases not matched to a gene: 3. In DNA, the CDR3 is TGTGCCAGCAGTTGGGACAGTTCCTCTGGGGCCAACGTCCTGACTTTC. Its protein product is CASSWDSSSGANVLTF.

This clone came up a few times. J is TRBJ2-7 and V is TRBV5-1; the match to TRBD1 covers 8 bases. The germline V gene encodes CDR1 SGHRS and CDR2 YFSETQ. With 0 bases clipped from V and 6 bases from J, the junction kept 8 bases outside the gene matches. The CDR3 is 15 residues long. The CDR3 here is CASSLVQGAVIEQYF. In nucleotides, the CDR3 is TGCGCCAGCAGCTTGGTGCAGGGGGCGGTTATCGAGCAGTACTTC. The variable domain in full, with the rest retrieved from reference TRBV5-1 and TRBJ2-7, is KAGVTQTPRYLIKTRGQQVTLSCSPISGHRSVSWYQQTPGQGLQFLFEYFSETQRNKGNFPGRFSGRQFSNSRSEMNVSTLELGDSALYLCASSLVQGAVIEQYFGPGTRLTVT.

DNA of the CDR3: TGTGCCAGCAGACTAGCGTCCCACACAGATACGCAGTATTTT. Its translation: CASRLASHTDTQYF. V usage is TRBV5-4 and J usage is TRBJ2-3; 7 bases match TRBD2. Per germline, CDR1 SGHNT and CDR2 YYREEE (reference sequence). This CDR3 region has 14 residues. V gave up 5 bases and J gave up 2 bases; unmatched junction bases: 5. Full variable domain (rest looked up from reference TRBV5-4 and TRBJ2-3): ETGVTQSPTHLIKTRGQQVTLRCSSQSGHNTVSWYQQALGQGPQFIFQYYREEENGRGNFPPRFSGLQFPNYSSELNVNALELDDSALYLCASRLASHTDTQYFGPGTRLTVL.

This clone appeared a few times. The same CDR3 arises from other DNA sequences in this sample as well. The genes are TRBV9 and TRBJ1-1, with D uncertain. Trimming took 0 bases from V and 0 from J, leaving 3 bases between them. The V gene's germline CDR1 is SGDLS and CDR2 YYNGEE. The CDR3 is 13 amino acids. CDR3 in DNA: TGTGCCAGCAGCGTAGCTATGAACACTGAAGCTTTCTTT. Translating it yields CASSVAMNTEAFF.

This sequence joins TRBV5-4 and TRBJ2-5; 7 bases line up with TRBD1. V trimming: 4 bases; J trimming: 0 bases; junction bases outside the gene matches: 9. The length of the CDR3 is 16 residues. CDR1 SGHNT and CDR2 YYREEE come from the germline V gene (reference sequence). The CDR3 coding sequence is TGTGCCAGCAGCCCGCGGACAGGAGAGTACCAAGAGACCCAGTACTTC. Encoded protein: CASSPRTGEYQETQYF.

The CDR3 sequence is CASSYSSTVSYEQYF. The CDR3, as DNA: TGTGCCAGCAGTTACTCGAGTACGGTCTCCTACGAGCAGTACTTC. The chain has TRBV6-5 and TRBJ2-7, with D unresolved. Per germline, CDR1 MNHEY and CDR2 SVGAGI. V was shortened by 0 bases and J by 0 bases, with 9 bases between the two germline ends. This CDR3 has 15 amino acids.

V gene TRBV10-3 combines with J gene TRBJ2-5; D possibly corresponds to TRBD1 (5 bases). V was cut by 3 bases and J by 3 bases, with 11 bases left in between. The CDR3 covers 14 residues. The germline V gene encodes CDR1 ENHRY and CDR2 SYGVKD. In DNA form, the CDR3 reads TGTGCCATCAGTGACGGGCGCAGGGAAGAGACCCAGTACTTC. This encodes CAISDGRREETQYF.

This chain uses TRBV25-1 with TRBJ1-2, with a possible D match to TRBD1 (6 bases). CDR1 is MGHDK, CDR2 SYGVNS, per germline. There are 16 residues in the CDR3. V shed 1 base and J shed 1 base, with 13 bases lying between them. The DNA for the CDR3 is TGTGCCAGCAGTGAATCCCGGACAGATCTTAACTATGGCTACACCTTC. Amino acid sequence: CASSESRTDLNYGYTF.

This clone turned up a few times. The V call is TRBV2, the J call TRBJ2-3; TRBD2 matches 7 bases. This CDR3 is 13 amino acids long. After removal of 6 bases from V and 2 bases from J, the junction contained 2 bases not matched to a gene. The V gene's germline CDR1 is SNHLY and CDR2 FYNNEI. Written as DNA, the CDR3 is TGTGCCAGCAGCGGGAGGTTCACAGATACGCAGTATTTT. Translation gives CASSGRFTDTQYF.

This clone was found a few times. As DNA, the CDR3 is TGTGCCTGGAGCGAAGGACAGGCGCGCTACACCTTC. Translating it yields CAWSEGQARYTF. The chain is built from TRBV30 and TRBJ1-2; 7 bases agree with TRBD1. In germline, CDR1 is GTSNPN, CDR2 SVGIG (reference sequence). CDR3 size: 12 residues. With V trimmed by 3 bases and J by 9 bases, 7 bases remained unmatched. Full variable domain (rest looked up from reference TRBV30 and TRBJ1-2): SQTIHQWPATLVQPVGSPLSLECTVEGTSNPNLYWYRQAAGRGLQLLFYSVGIGQISSEVPQNLSASRPQDRQFILSSKKLLLSDSGFYLCAWSEGQARYTFGSGTRLTVV.

The rearrangement uses TRBV7-2 and TRBJ2-5; weak D call: TRBD2 (5 bases). Germline V lookup: CDR1 SGHTA, CDR2 FQGNSA. V was shortened by 3 bases and J by 1 base, with 12 bases between the two germline ends. This CDR3 spans 15 amino acids. The CDR3 here is CASSLGDILQETQYF. CDR3 DNA sequence: TGTGCCAGCAGCTTGGGAGACATCCTCCAAGAGACCCAGTACTTC.

CDR3 DNA: TGTGCCAGCAGCGGCCAAGGGGCTAATGAAAAACTGTTTTTT. It encodes CASSGQGANEKLFF. The V and J genes are TRBV7-9 and TRBJ1-4, with D tentatively TRBD1 (5 bases). The V gene lost 5 bases and the J gene lost 3 bases, with 10 bases spanning the gap. CDR1 SEHNR and CDR2 FQNEAQ come from the germline V gene (reference sequence). This CDR3 has 14 amino acids.

The chain has TRBV2 and TRBJ2-3; possibly TRBD2 for D (5 bases). The ends were cut back, 5 bases at V and 2 bases at J, with 11 bases in the middle. This CDR3 is 14 amino acids long. Per the germline V gene, CDR1 is SNHLY and CDR2 is FYNNEI. Written as DNA, the CDR3 is TGTGCCAGCAGTAAACGGGATCACACAGATACGCAGTATTTT. Protein: CASSKRDHTDTQYF.

This clone has a handful of counts. DNA for the CDR3: TGTGCCAGCAGCGCCTTGCGTAATGAGCAGTTCTTC. Translation: CASSALRNEQFF. The chain couples TRBV7-2 to TRBJ2-1, with D unclear. Trimming shortened V by 5 bases and J by 7 bases, and 9 bases separated the two germline ends. CDR1 and CDR2 from the germline V gene are SGHTA and FQGNSA. CDR3 length: 12 amino acids.

This clone occurred a few times. The chain is built from TRBV5-4 and TRBJ1-2, with D uncertain. V was trimmed by 0 bases and J by 2 bases, leaving 8 bases between them. Germline CDR1 reads SGHNT; CDR2 reads YYREEE (reference sequence). The CDR3 contains 14 residues. The CDR3 here is CASSLDAGNYGYTF. CDR3 coding DNA: TGTGCCAGCAGCTTGGATGCAGGAAACTATGGCTACACCTTC. The full variable domain, in which reference TRBV5-4 and TRBJ1-2 provide the parts outside the CDR3, is ETGVTQSPTHLIKTRGQQVTLRCSSQSGHNTVSWYQQALGQGPQFIFQYYREEENGRGNFPPRFSGLQFPNYSSELNVNALELDDSALYLCASSLDAGNYGYTFGSGTRLTVV.

The chain links TRBV4-2 to TRBJ1-1; the match to TRBD1 covers 8 bases. The junction had 5 bases not matched to a gene; V was cut back by 2 bases and J by 0 bases. The CDR3 loop spans 16 amino acids. Germline V gives CDR1 LGHNA, CDR2 YNFKEQ. The DNA for the CDR3 is TGTGCCAGCAGCCAAACGGGACAGGTAATGAACACTGAAGCTTTCTTT. Translating gives CASSQTGQVMNTEAFF.

This clone appeared a few times. The CDR3 region is CASTMPPGQGANIQYF. CDR3 sequence (DNA): TGTGCCAGCACCATGCCCCCGGGACAGGGGGCGAACATTCAGTACTTC. V and J are TRBV28 and TRBJ2-4, with TRBD1 identical over 12 bases. CDR3 length: 16 amino acids. CDR1 is MDHEN and CDR2 is SYDVKM in the germline V gene. The V and J ends lost 7 bases and 7 bases, in that order; junction bases with no gene match: 11.

This clone was seen only a few times. J is TRBJ2-7 and V is TRBV18; 12 bases match TRBD2. The CDR3 contains 15 residues. V gave up 8 bases and J gave up 2 bases; unmatched junction bases: 7. Germline V CDR1 and CDR2: KGHSH, LQKENI. The CDR3 bases are TGTGCCAGCACTTGGACTAGCGGGGACCCCTACGAGCAGTACTTC. Amino acids: CASTWTSGDPYEQYF. The full variable domain, with the rest looked up from reference TRBV18 and TRBJ2-7, is NAGVMQNPRHLVRRRGQEARLRCSPMKGHSHVYWYRQLPEEGLKFMVYLQKENIIDESGMPKERFSAEFPKEGPSILRIQQVVRGDSAAYFCASTWTSGDPYEQYFGPGTRLTVT.

This clone was counted only a few times. V is TRBV28 and J is TRBJ1-3; 7 bases map to TRBD1. Germline V gene sequence: CDR1 MDHEN, CDR2 SYDVKM. Trimming removed 6 bases from V and 2 bases from J; junction bases left unmatched: 10. The CDR3 is 16 amino acids. The CDR3: CASRDAGTGAGNTIYF. The CDR3 nucleotides are TGTGCCAGCAGAGACGCGGGTACAGGGGCTGGAAACACCATATATTTT.